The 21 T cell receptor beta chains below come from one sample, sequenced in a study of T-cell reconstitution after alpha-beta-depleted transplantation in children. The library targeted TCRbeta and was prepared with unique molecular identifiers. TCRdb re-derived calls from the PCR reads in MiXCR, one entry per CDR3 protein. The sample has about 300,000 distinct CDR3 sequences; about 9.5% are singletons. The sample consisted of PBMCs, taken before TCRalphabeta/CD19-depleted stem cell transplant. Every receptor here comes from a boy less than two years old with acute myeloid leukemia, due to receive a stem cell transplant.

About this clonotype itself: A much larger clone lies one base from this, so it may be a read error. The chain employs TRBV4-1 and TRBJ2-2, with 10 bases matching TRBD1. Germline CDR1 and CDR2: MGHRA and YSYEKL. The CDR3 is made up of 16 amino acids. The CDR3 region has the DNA TGCGCCAGCAGCCAAAGGGGACAGGGGAACACCTGGGAGCTGTTTTTT. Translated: CASSQRGQGNTWELFF.

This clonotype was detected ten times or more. This CDR3 reads CSARKEGGRNEQFF. The DNA of the CDR3 is TGCAGTGCTAGGAAGGAGGGCGGCAGAAATGAGCAGTTCTTC. The chain combines TRBV20-1 with TRBJ2-1; a weak D match, TRBD2 (6 bases). Germline assignment: CDR1 DFQATT and CDR2 SNEGSKA (reference sequence). The CDR3 length is 14 residues. V gave up 3 bases and J gave up 7 bases, with 16 bases separating them.

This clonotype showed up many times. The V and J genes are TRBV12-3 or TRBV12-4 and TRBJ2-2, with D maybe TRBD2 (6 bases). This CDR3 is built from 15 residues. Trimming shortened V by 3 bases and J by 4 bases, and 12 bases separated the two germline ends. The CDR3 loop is CASSFGGAGTGELFF. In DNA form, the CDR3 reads TGTGCCAGCAGTTTCGGCGGGGCGGGCACCGGGGAGCTGTTTTTT.

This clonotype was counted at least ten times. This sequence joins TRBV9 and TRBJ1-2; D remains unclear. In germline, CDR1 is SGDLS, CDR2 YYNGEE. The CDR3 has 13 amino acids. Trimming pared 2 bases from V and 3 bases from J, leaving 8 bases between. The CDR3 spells CASSVGLDYGYTF. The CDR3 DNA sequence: TGTGCCAGCAGCGTGGGTTTGGACTATGGCTACACCTTC.

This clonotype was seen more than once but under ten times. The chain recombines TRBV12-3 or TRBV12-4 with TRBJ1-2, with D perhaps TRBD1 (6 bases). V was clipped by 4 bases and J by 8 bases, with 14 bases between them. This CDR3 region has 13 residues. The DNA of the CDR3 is TGTGCCAGCAGTTCACTAGGGGGGAAAGGCTACACCTTC. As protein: CASSSLGGKGYTF.

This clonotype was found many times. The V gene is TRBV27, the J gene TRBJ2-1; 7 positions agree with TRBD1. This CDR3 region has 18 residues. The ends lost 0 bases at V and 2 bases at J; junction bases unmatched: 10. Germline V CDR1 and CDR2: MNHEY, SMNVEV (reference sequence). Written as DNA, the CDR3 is TGTGCCAGCAGTTTATCCCTCCGACAGGGCGGAGCCTACAATGAGCAGTTCTTC. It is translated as CASSLSLRQGGAYNEQFF.

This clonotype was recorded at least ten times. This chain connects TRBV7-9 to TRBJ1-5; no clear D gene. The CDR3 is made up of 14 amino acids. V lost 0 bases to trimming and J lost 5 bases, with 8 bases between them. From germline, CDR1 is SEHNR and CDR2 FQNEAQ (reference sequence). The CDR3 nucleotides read TGTGCCAGCAGCTTAGCGGACTCCTATCAGCCCCAGCATTTT. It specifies CASSLADSYQPQHF.

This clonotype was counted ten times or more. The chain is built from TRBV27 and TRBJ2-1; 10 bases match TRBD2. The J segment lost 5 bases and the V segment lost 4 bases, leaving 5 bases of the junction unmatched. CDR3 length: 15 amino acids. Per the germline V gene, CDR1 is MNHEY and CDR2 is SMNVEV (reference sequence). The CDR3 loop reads CASSWRTSGNNEQFF. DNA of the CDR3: TGTGCCAGCAGTTGGAGGACTAGCGGAAACAATGAGCAGTTCTTC.

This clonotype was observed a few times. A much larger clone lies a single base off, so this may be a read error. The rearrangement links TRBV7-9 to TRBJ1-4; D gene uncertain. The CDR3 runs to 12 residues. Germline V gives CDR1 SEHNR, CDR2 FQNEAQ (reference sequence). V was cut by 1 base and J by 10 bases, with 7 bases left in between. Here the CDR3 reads CASSLDYGKLFF. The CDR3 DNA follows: TGTGCCAGCAGCTTAGATTATGGAAAACTGTTTTTT.

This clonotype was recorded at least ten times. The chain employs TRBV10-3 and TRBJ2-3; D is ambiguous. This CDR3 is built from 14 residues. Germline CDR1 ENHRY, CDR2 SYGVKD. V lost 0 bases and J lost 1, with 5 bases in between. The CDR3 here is CAISESDGTDTQYF. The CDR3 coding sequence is TGTGCCATCAGTGAGTCGGACGGCACAGATACGCAGTATTTT.

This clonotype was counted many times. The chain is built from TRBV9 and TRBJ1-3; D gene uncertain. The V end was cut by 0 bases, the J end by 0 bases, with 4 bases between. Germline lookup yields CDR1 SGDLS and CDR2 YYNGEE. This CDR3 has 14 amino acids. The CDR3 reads CASSVAGSGNTIYF. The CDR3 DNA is TGTGCCAGCAGCGTAGCAGGCTCTGGAAACACCATATATTTT. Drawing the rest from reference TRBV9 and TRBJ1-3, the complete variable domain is DSGVTQTPKHLITATGQRVTLRCSPRSGDLSVYWYQQSLDQGLQFLIQYYNGEERAKGNILERFSAQQFPDLHSELNLSSLELGDSALYFCASSVAGSGNTIYFGEGSWLTVV.

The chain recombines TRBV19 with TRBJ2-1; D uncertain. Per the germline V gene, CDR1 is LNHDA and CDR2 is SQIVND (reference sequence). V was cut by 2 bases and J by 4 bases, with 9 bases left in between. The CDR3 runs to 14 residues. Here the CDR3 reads CASSINGKYNEQFF. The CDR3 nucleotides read TGTGCCAGTAGTATAAATGGCAAGTACAATGAGCAGTTCTTC.

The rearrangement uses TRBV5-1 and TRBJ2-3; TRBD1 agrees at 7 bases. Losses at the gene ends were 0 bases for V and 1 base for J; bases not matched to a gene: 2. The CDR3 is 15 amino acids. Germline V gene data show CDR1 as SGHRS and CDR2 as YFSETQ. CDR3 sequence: CASSLVGQGTDTQYF. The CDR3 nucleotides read TGCGCCAGCAGCTTGGTAGGACAGGGCACAGATACGCAGTATTTT.

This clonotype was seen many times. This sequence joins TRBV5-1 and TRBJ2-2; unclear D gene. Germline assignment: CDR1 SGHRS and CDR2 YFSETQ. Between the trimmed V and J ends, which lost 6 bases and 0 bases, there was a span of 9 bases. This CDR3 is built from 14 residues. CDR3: CASKRFSNTGELFF. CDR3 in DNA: TGCGCCAGCAAAAGGTTTTCGAACACCGGGGAGCTGTTTTTT.

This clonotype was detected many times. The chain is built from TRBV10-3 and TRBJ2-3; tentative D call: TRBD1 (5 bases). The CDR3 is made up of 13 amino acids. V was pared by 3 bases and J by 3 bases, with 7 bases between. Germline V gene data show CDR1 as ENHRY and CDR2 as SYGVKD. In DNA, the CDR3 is TGTGCCATCAGTGACAGGGAAACAGATACGCAGTATTTT. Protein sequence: CAISDRETDTQYF.

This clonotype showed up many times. The CDR3 region has the DNA TGTGCCATCAGTGAGTCTTACAGGGACACCGGGGAGCTGTTTTTT. Amino acid sequence: CAISESYRDTGELFF. This chain links TRBV10-3 with TRBJ2-2; a weak D match, TRBD1 (6 bases). Per germline, CDR1 ENHRY and CDR2 SYGVKD. V was clipped by 0 bases and J by 3 bases, with 8 bases between them. The CDR3 covers 15 residues.

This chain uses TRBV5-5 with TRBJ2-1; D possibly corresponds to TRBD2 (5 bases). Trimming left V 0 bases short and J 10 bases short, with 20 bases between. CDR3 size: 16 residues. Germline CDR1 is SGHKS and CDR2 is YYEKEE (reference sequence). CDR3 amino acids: CASSLAGLLGDGEQFF. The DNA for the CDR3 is TGTGCCAGCAGCTTGGCCGGTCTCCTCGGGGATGGGGAGCAGTTCTTC.

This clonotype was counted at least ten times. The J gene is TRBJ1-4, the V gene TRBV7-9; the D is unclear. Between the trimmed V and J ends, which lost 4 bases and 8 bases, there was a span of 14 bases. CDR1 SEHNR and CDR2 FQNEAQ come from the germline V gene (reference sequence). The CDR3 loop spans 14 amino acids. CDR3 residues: CASSSTWGREKLFF. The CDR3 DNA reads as TGTGCCAGCAGCTCAACGTGGGGTAGGGAAAAACTGTTTTTT.

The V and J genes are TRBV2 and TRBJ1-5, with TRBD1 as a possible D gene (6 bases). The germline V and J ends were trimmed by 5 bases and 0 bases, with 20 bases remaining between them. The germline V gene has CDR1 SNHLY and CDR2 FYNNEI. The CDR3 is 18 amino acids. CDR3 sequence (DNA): TGTGCCAGCAGTCACGATCTCGAAACAGGGTATAGCAATCAGCCCCAGCATTTT. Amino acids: CASSHDLETGYSNQPQHF.

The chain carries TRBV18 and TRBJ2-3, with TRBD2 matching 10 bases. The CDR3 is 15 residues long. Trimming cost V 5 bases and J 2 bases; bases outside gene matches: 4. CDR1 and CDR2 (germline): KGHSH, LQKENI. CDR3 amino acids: CASSTGTSVTDTQYF. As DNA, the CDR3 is TGTGCCAGCTCAACGGGGACTAGCGTCACAGATACGCAGTATTTT.

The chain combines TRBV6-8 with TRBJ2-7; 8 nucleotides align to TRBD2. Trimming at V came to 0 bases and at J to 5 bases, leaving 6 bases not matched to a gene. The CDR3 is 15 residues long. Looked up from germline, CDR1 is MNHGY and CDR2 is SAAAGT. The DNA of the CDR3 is TGTGCCAGCAGTTACTCGAAGCCGGGAGGGAACGAGCAGTACTTC. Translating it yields CASSYSKPGGNEQYF.